This T cell receptor (beta chain) derives from a study of shared clonotypes between healthy human individuals. Study summary: Three plates were used per donor for CD4 naive, three for CD4 memory, two for CD8 naive and one for CD8 memory.

Assay used: immunoSEQ multiplex PCR; TCRdb lists only in-frame clones, some missing. The table has around 610,000 clones, roughly 96% seen once. The CDR3 has 13 amino acids. Germline loops: CDR1 SGHRS, CDR2 YFSETQ. Deletions cut 7 bases from V and 0 bases from J, with 8 bases between. The study's findings and limits: Around 5% was the fraction of naive CD4 clonotypes found shared across four donors.

CD45RO negativity and positive selection for CCR7 defined naive CD8 cells, a population that excluded terminally differentiated effector memory CD45RA+ cells. About this clone itself: Its antigen is currently unknown.

The chain is built from TRBV5-1 and TRBJ2-1; D is uncertain. This TCR was recovered from a woman aged 25 to 45 in good health. The sequencing sample was made of naive CD8+ T cells sorted from blood. Here the CDR3 reads CASLGSSYNEQFF. CDR3 DNA sequence: TGCGCCAGCCTGGGTAGCTCCTACAATGAGCAGTTCTTC.